A single sample gave rise to the 30 T cell receptor beta chains below, sequenced in a study of spatial heterogeneity in lung cancer. Findings and limits, study-wide: Intratumoral expanded alpha and beta TCR counts were found to track tumor mutation counts.

What these receptors recognize is not known. Time point defined: sample taken at primary tumor resection. Each CDR3 protein is one row after TCRdb ran MiXCR on the 5' RACE reads. This sample has about 9,800 distinct CDR3 sequences, with around 50% found just once. This sample comprised lung tumor tissue, obtained at surgery. The receptors stem from a female donor with early-stage non-small cell lung cancer.

The gene calls are TRBV5-1 and TRBJ2-5; TRBD2 matches at 7 bases. The CDR3 sequence is 15 residues long. The germline gives CDR1 SGHRS, CDR2 YFSETQ. Trimming removed 5 bases from V and 4 bases from J; junction bases left unmatched: 11. This CDR3 reads CASSTLAGVGETQYF. CDR3 DNA sequence: TGCGCCAGCAGTACTTTGGCGGGGGTAGGAGAGACCCAGTACTTC.

This clonotype was counted a few times. The chain employs TRBV9 and TRBJ2-1; D gene uncertain. Germline V gene data show CDR1 as SGDLS and CDR2 as YYNGEE. This CDR3 has 14 amino acids. V gave up 4 bases and J gave up 7 bases, with 15 bases separating them. CDR3 loop: CASSTVASMNEQFF. CDR3 DNA: TGTGCCAGCAGCACCGTAGCCTCCATGAATGAGCAGTTCTTC.

This sequence joins TRBV5-6 and TRBJ2-2; no firm D call. Germline CDR1 reads SGHDT; CDR2 reads YYEEEE. Trimming pared 4 bases from V and 5 bases from J, leaving 12 bases between. The CDR3 spans 14 residues. The chain's CDR3 is CASSPPVGTGELFF. CDR3 DNA sequence: TGTGCCAGCAGCCCGCCAGTGGGAACCGGGGAGCTGTTTTTT.

This clonotype was found once. One end of the junction does not line up with germline, which may come from a read error. The rearrangement joins TRBV12-3 or TRBV12-4 to TRBJ2-1; unclear D gene. This CDR3 has 15 residues. CDR3 region: CPSSSPWANYNEQFF. DNA of the CDR3: TGTCCCAGCAGTTCCCCTTGGGCAAATTACAATGAGCAGTTCTTC.

J is TRBJ1-1 and V is TRBV3-1; D gene ambiguous. This CDR3 region has 12 residues. CDR1 is LGHDT and CDR2 is YNNKEL in the germline V gene (reference sequence). V lost 1 base to trimming and J lost 5 bases, with 5 bases between them. CDR3 sequence (DNA): TGTGCCAGCAGCCAAGGAGGTACTGAAGCTTTCTTT. Its protein product is CASSQGGTEAFF.

The genes are TRBV12-3 or TRBV12-4 and TRBJ2-2, with D tentatively TRBD1 (5 bases). V lost 8 bases and J lost 4, with 14 bases in between. CDR3 length: 14 amino acids. DNA for the CDR3: TGTGCCAGCTCAGGGCCTTTGGGCACCGGGGAGCTGTTTTTT. Encoded protein: CASSGPLGTGELFF.

This clonotype appeared a few times. This rearrangement joins TRBV12-3 or TRBV12-4 to TRBJ1-5; D not certain. The V end lost 1 base, the J end lost 2 bases, and 9 bases lay between the germline ends. The CDR3 covers 15 residues. Here the CDR3 DNA reads TGTGCCAGCAGTTTAGACGGGGATGGCAATCAGCCCCAGCATTTT. Its translation is CASSLDGDGNQPQHF.

The rearrangement joins TRBV6-6 to TRBJ1-5; D is uncertain. Per the germline V gene, CDR1 is MNHNY and CDR2 is SVGAGI (reference sequence). This CDR3 contains 11 residues. Trimming took off 9 bases at V and 1 base at J, with 4 bases between the two ends. The CDR3 here is CASSSNQPQHF. The DNA for the CDR3 is TGTGCCAGTTCAAGCAATCAGCCCCAGCATTTT.

The chain couples TRBV7-6 to TRBJ2-6, with D possibly matching TRBD2 (6 bases). This CDR3 spans 17 amino acids. Trimming took off 3 bases at V and 4 bases at J, with 16 bases between the two ends. Germline loops: CDR1 SGHVS, CDR2 FNYEAQ. The CDR3 loop is CASSFGTPIPGANVLTF. CDR3 DNA sequence: TGTGCCAGCAGCTTCGGGACTCCAATACCCGGGGCCAACGTCCTGACTTTC.

A few counts support this clonotype. The rearrangement uses TRBV4-3 and TRBJ2-5; a weak D match, TRBD1 (8 bases). Trimming pared 2 bases from V and 5 bases from J, leaving 15 bases between. Germline values: CDR1 LGHNA, CDR2 YSLEER. The CDR3 runs 15 residues. The chain's CDR3 is CASSQSTGGGETQYF. CDR3 DNA: TGCGCCAGCAGCCAATCCACAGGGGGAGGGGAGACCCAGTACTTC.

This chain uses TRBV27 with TRBJ1-5; D is perhaps TRBD1 (6 bases). The V and J ends lost 5 bases and 4 bases respectively, with 12 bases between them. The CDR3 loop spans 14 amino acids. CDR1 and CDR2 (germline): MNHEY, SMNVEV (reference sequence). CDR3 protein: CASSPARGNQPQHF. The DNA of the CDR3 is TGTGCCAGCAGTCCAGCAAGGGGGAATCAGCCCCAGCATTTT.

This clonotype was detected a few times. The chain couples TRBV27 to TRBJ2-3; maybe TRBD2 (5 bases). V was shortened by 7 bases and J by 2 bases, with 25 bases between the two germline ends. CDR3 length equals 18 residues. The germline V gene encodes CDR1 MNHEY and CDR2 SMNVEV (reference sequence). CDR3: CASTPLNLGGRITDTQYF. The CDR3, as DNA: TGTGCCAGCACCCCCCTGAATCTAGGCGGGCGAATCACAGATACGCAGTATTTT.

The rearrangement joins TRBV30 to TRBJ2-1, with 7 bases matching TRBD1. The CDR3 spans 13 residues. The germline V gene encodes CDR1 GTSNPN and CDR2 SVGIG (reference sequence). The V and J ends lost 1 base and 13 bases, in that order; junction bases with no gene match: 10. The CDR3 here is CAWSDYDRDSQFF. The CDR3 DNA reads as TGTGCCTGGAGTGACTACGACCGGGACAGTCAGTTCTTC. Full variable domain (remainder filled in from reference TRBV30 and TRBJ2-1): SQTIHQWPATLVQPVGSPLSLECTVEGTSNPNLYWYRQAAGRGLQLLFYSVGIGQISSEVPQNLSASRPQDRQFILSSKKLLLSDSGFYLCAWSDYDRDSQFFGPGTRLTVL.

The rearrangement uses TRBV5-1 and TRBJ2-2; D might be TRBD1 (5 bases). Germline CDR1 reads SGHRS; CDR2 reads YFSETQ. V was cut by 4 bases and J by 6 bases, with 16 bases left in between. CDR3 length: 15 amino acids. CDR3 residues: CASSPQVGAPGELFF. CDR3 DNA sequence: TGCGCCAGCAGCCCACAGGTCGGAGCCCCCGGGGAGCTGTTTTTT.

This chain connects TRBV12-3 or TRBV12-4 to TRBJ1-4, with D hard to call. Trimming left V 6 bases short and J 11 bases short, with 16 bases between. The CDR3 contains 13 residues. The CDR3 nucleotides read TGTGCCAGCAGCCCTAGAAGCCTGATGAAACTGTTTTTT. As protein: CASSPRSLMKLFF.

The rearrangement uses TRBV12-3 or TRBV12-4 and TRBJ2-1; no clear D gene. V was cut by 2 bases and J by 7 bases, with 6 bases left in between. The CDR3 totals 12 residues. CDR3 in amino acids: CASSLSGNEQFF. Here the CDR3 DNA reads TGTGCCAGCAGTTTATCCGGTAATGAGCAGTTCTTC.

The chain employs TRBV20-1 and TRBJ2-3; 7 bases line up with TRBD1. V shed 6 bases, J shed 1 base, and the junction held 7 bases outside the gene matches. The CDR3 sequence is 14 residues long. Per germline, CDR1 DFQATT and CDR2 SNEGSKA (reference sequence). The CDR3 protein is CSAVTGVGTDTQYF. The CDR3, as DNA: TGCAGTGCGGTAACAGGGGTAGGCACAGATACGCAGTATTTT.

V usage is TRBV4-2 and J usage is TRBJ1-2; 9 nucleotides align to TRBD1. Germline assignment: CDR1 LGHNA and CDR2 YNFKEQ. The CDR3 is 16 residues long. The V segment lost 3 bases and the J segment 8 bases; nucleotides outside the gene matches: 13. CDR3 nucleotide sequence: TGTGCCAGCAGCCAGAGCGAAGGACAGGGGCCGAGGGGCTACACCTTC. It encodes CASSQSEGQGPRGYTF.

This clonotype has a single count. The chain carries TRBV20-1 and TRBJ1-2; D gene uncertain. The CDR3 is made up of 12 amino acids. Germline V gene data show CDR1 as DFQATT and CDR2 as SNEGSKA (reference sequence). With 3 bases removed from V and 3 bases from J, the gap between germline ends came to 8 bases. CDR3 region: CSARSQHYGYTF. The CDR3 coding sequence is TGCAGTGCTAGGTCGCAGCACTATGGCTACACCTTC.

This clonotype was seen a few times. This chain connects TRBV4-1 to TRBJ1-1; D not resolved. V lost 4 bases and J lost 0, with 9 bases in between. This CDR3 is 14 amino acids long. Per the germline V gene, CDR1 is MGHRA and CDR2 is YSYEKL. The CDR3 sequence: CASSRETVNTEAFF. The CDR3 DNA is TGCGCCAGCAGCCGAGAGACGGTGAACACTGAAGCTTTCTTT.

Note on this clonotype: Germline is not matched at one junction end, which may reflect a read error. The chain couples TRBV4-3 to TRBJ2-5; 9 bases are shared with TRBD2. Germline values: CDR1 LGHNA, CDR2 YSLEER. CDR3 size: 16 residues. The CDR3 region has the DNA TGCGCAAGCAGCCGGGGACTAGCTACGTACCAAGAGACCCAGTACTTC. Protein: CASSRGLATYQETQYF.

The table lists this clonotype with a few counts. The chain is built from TRBV29-1 and TRBJ2-3, with D tentatively TRBD1 or TRBD2 (6 bases each). CDR1 is SQVTM, CDR2 ANQGSEA, per germline. CDR3 length: 13 amino acids. The V and J ends lost 3 bases and 3 bases respectively, with 10 bases between them. For the CDR3, the DNA is TGCAGCGTTGATACAGGGACTACAGATACGCAGTATTTT. It is translated as CSVDTGTTDTQYF.

This clonotype was seen only a few times. The CDR3 sequence is CASSWGQAYEQYF. The CDR3 DNA follows: TGTGCCAGCAGCTGGGGACAAGCCTACGAGCAGTACTTC. The chain employs TRBV7-8 and TRBJ2-7; a possible D gene is TRBD1 (6 bases). Per the germline V gene, CDR1 is SGHVS and CDR2 is FQNEAQ. CDR3 length: 13 amino acids. V gave up 4 bases and J gave up 2 bases, with 9 bases separating them.

The chain links TRBV7-6 to TRBJ2-1, with D unresolved. The V gene lost 5 bases and the J gene lost 1 base, with 15 bases spanning the gap. Germline CDR1 is SGHVS and CDR2 is FNYEAQ. CDR3 length equals 16 residues. The CDR3 region is CASSPTGVWSYNEQFF. The CDR3 nucleotides read TGTGCCAGCAGCCCGACTGGGGTTTGGTCCTACAATGAGCAGTTCTTC. Full variable domain (rest looked up from reference TRBV7-6 and TRBJ2-1): GAGVSQSPRYKVTKRGQDVALRCDPISGHVSLYWYRQALGQGPEFLTYFNYEAQQDKSGLPNDRFSAERPEGSISTLTIQRTEQRDSAMYRCASSPTGVWSYNEQFFGPGTRLTVL.

This clonotype has just a few counts. V gene TRBV12-3 or TRBV12-4 combines with J gene TRBJ1-2; 7 bases are shared with TRBD1. There are 14 residues in the CDR3. With 6 bases clipped from V and 0 bases from J, the junction kept 4 bases outside the gene matches. In DNA form, the CDR3 reads TGTGCCAGCAGGATGACAGGGTCTAACTATGGCTACACCTTC. Amino acids: CASRMTGSNYGYTF.

This clonotype was counted only a few times. The V gene is TRBV7-2, the J gene TRBJ2-2; the D is unclear. The CDR3 is 14 amino acids. V was cut by 5 bases and J by 3 bases, with 10 bases left in between. Germline lookup yields CDR1 SGHTA and CDR2 FQGNSA. CDR3: CASSPHVDTGELFF. CDR3 nucleotide sequence: TGTGCCAGCAGCCCCCACGTTGACACCGGGGAGCTGTTTTTT.

This CDR3 is CSATPPRGANQPQHF. In DNA, the CDR3 is TGCAGTGCTACCCCTCCAAGGGGGGCTAATCAGCCCCAGCATTTT. The chain links TRBV20-1 to TRBJ1-5, with a tentative D call TRBD1 (6 bases). The germline gives CDR1 DFQATT, CDR2 SNEGSKA (reference sequence). Trimming removed 4 bases at V and 4 bases at J, with 17 bases between. This CDR3 spans 15 amino acids.

The J gene is TRBJ1-1, the V gene TRBV20-1, with D unclear. V lost 2 bases and J lost 6, with 13 bases in between. Germline V gives CDR1 DFQATT, CDR2 SNEGSKA (reference sequence). This CDR3 has 13 residues. CDR3 loop: CSARIPGFAEAFF. CDR3 coding DNA: TGCAGTGCTAGAATCCCCGGCTTCGCTGAAGCTTTCTTT.

This clonotype was counted a few times. The chain links TRBV12-3 or TRBV12-4 to TRBJ2-1; D gene unclear. There are 12 residues in the CDR3. V was shortened by 2 bases and J by 12 bases, with 11 bases between the two germline ends. The CDR3: CASSLSMGGQFF. CDR3 bases: TGTGCCAGCAGTTTAAGTATGGGTGGGCAGTTCTTC.

This sequence joins TRBV4-1 and TRBJ2-2, with D uncertain. Trimming cost V 3 bases and J 2 bases, with 19 bases left between them. CDR1 is MGHRA, CDR2 YSYEKL, per germline. The CDR3 contains 18 residues. The CDR3 sequence: CASSHRRSTGPNTGELFF. The CDR3 bases are TGCGCCAGCAGCCATCGTCGCTCGACCGGGCCTAACACCGGGGAGCTGTTTTTT.